Following are 25 T cell receptor beta chains from one sample sequenced in a study of shared T cell receptors in the human thymus. Only in-frame clones appear in the TCRdb table, and some are missing; sequencing was by immunoSEQ multiplex PCR. The data show hundreds of thousands of clones, 70% to 90% seen once. These data were also reused for a study on human thymus T cells.

Sequencing was carried out using thymocytes. The receptors were sampled from a boy under two years old with a congenital heart defect.

There are a few counts of this clone. This CDR3 reads CASTGGIMNTEAFF. The CDR3 nucleotides are TGTGCCAGTACCGGGGGGATCATGAACACTGAAGCTTTCTTT. The rearrangement joins TRBV19 to TRBJ1-1; D perhaps matches TRBD1 (5 bases). Trimming cost V 7 bases and J 0 bases, with 12 bases left between them. This CDR3 is built from 14 residues. From germline, CDR1 is LNHDA and CDR2 SQIVND (reference sequence).

This chain joins TRBV7-2 and TRBJ1-3; a weak D match, TRBD1 (6 bases). The length of the CDR3 is 16 residues. The germline CDR1 and CDR2 sequences are SGHTA and FQGNSA. Trimming removed 7 bases at V and 3 bases at J, with 19 bases between. CDR3 DNA sequence: TGTGCCAGCACCACTTACAGGGAGTTAAGTGGAAACACCATATATTTT. It codes for CASTTYRELSGNTIYF. The variable domain in full, completed from reference TRBV7-2 and TRBJ1-3, reads GAGVSQSPSNKVTEKGKDVELRCDPISGHTALYWYRQSLGQGLEFLIYFQGNSAPDKSGLPSDRFSAERTGGSVSTLTIQRTQQEDSAVYLCASTTYRELSGNTIYFGEGSWLTVV.

J is TRBJ2-5 and V is TRBV29-1, with D perhaps TRBD1 (6 bases). The CDR3 has 12 amino acids. Trimming took off 6 bases at V and 5 bases at J, with 13 bases between the two ends. Germline CDR1 SQVTM, CDR2 ANQGSEA. Here the CDR3 reads CSVADRRETQYF. The CDR3 nucleotides are TGCAGCGTGGCTGACAGGCGGGAGACCCAGTACTTC.

V and J are TRBV7-6 and TRBJ2-1; a weak D match, TRBD2 (6 bases). Between the trimmed V and J ends, which lost 5 bases and 8 bases, there was a span of 13 bases. CDR3 length equals 13 residues. Looked up from germline, CDR1 is SGHVS and CDR2 is FNYEAQ. The CDR3: CASSAGLGDEQFF. DNA of the CDR3: TGTGCCAGCAGCGCGGGACTGGGCGATGAGCAGTTCTTC.

This chain uses TRBV6-1 with TRBJ2-2, with 8 bases that match TRBD1. The junction had 4 bases not matched to a gene; V was cut back by 7 bases and J by 6 bases. The CDR3 extends over 13 amino acids. Germline loops: CDR1 MNHNS, CDR2 SASEGT. The CDR3 here is CASIGRGPGELFF. In DNA, the CDR3 is TGTGCCAGCATTGGCAGGGGGCCCGGGGAGCTGTTTTTT.

The genes are TRBV5-6 and TRBJ1-2, with TRBD1 identical over 9 bases. The CDR3 has 15 residues. Trimming removed 4 bases from V and 7 bases from J; junction bases left unmatched: 11. Germline lookup yields CDR1 SGHDT and CDR2 YYEEEE. CDR3 loop: CASSTKQGAGFGYTF. In DNA, the CDR3 is TGTGCCAGCAGCACTAAACAGGGGGCAGGTTTTGGCTACACCTTC.

The chain is built from TRBV11-2 and TRBJ1-1; 10 nucleotides agree with TRBD1. The germline gives CDR1 SGHAT, CDR2 FQNNGV. This CDR3 is 15 amino acids long. Germline trimming cut 4 bases from V and 2 bases from J; bases unmatched to any gene: 4. This CDR3 is CASSWRQGANTEAFF. CDR3 DNA: TGTGCCAGCAGCTGGAGACAGGGGGCTAACACTGAAGCTTTCTTT.

The J gene is TRBJ2-1, the V gene TRBV12-5; TRBD2 matches at 11 bases. This CDR3 has 16 amino acids. CDR1 LGHNT and CDR2 FRNRAP come from the germline V gene. V dropped 4 bases and J dropped 4; count of bases not matched to a gene: 6. CDR3 loop: CASGSSLAGGYNEQFF. The CDR3 bases are TGTGCTAGTGGTTCGTCATTAGCGGGAGGGTACAATGAGCAGTTCTTC. Combining the CDR3 with reference TRBV12-5 and TRBJ2-1 gives the whole variable domain DARVTQTPRHKVTEMGQEVTMRCQPILGHNTVFWYRQTMMQGLELLAYFRNRAPLDDSGMPKDRFSAEMPDATLATLKIQPSEPRDSAVYFCASGSSLAGGYNEQFFGPGTRLTVL.

This rearrangement joins TRBV11-2 to TRBJ2-7; 9 nucleotides agree with TRBD1. V lost 0 bases to trimming and J lost 3 bases; unmatched junction nucleotides: 15. CDR3 length: 19 amino acids. Per germline, CDR1 SGHAT and CDR2 FQNNGV. CDR3 nucleotides: TGTGCCAGCAGCTTAGACCCTCGGGGGGACAGGGCAATAAACTACGAGCAGTACTTC. It encodes CASSLDPRGDRAINYEQYF.

The chain is built from TRBV4-1 and TRBJ2-5, with D tentatively TRBD1 (6 bases). The ends were cut back, 8 bases at V and 0 bases at J, with 13 bases in the middle. The CDR3 covers 14 residues. CDR1 and CDR2 from the germline V gene are MGHRA and YSYEKL. CDR3: CASAPRGDQETQYF. The CDR3 DNA follows: TGCGCCAGCGCGCCCAGGGGTGACCAAGAGACCCAGTACTTC.

The CDR3 sequence is CASTNGGLRYNEQFF. Written as DNA, the CDR3 is TGTGCCAGCACCAATGGGGGCTTGCGCTACAATGAGCAGTTCTTC. V usage is TRBV5-4 and J usage is TRBJ2-1; tentative D call: TRBD1 (6 bases). The germline CDR1 and CDR2 sequences are SGHNT and YYREEE (reference sequence). Trimming took off 6 bases at V and 3 bases at J, with 16 bases between the two ends. The length of the CDR3 is 15 residues.

The sample holds one count of this clone. In nucleotides, the CDR3 is TGTGCCAGCAGCGCAGTGGGGGCCCAGAACACTGAAGCTTTCTTT. It yields the protein CASSAVGAQNTEAFF. This sequence joins TRBV5-5 and TRBJ1-1; D perhaps matches TRBD1 (6 bases). V was cut by 4 bases and J by 1 base, with 14 bases left in between. This CDR3 contains 15 residues. Germline V gene sequence: CDR1 SGHKS, CDR2 YYEKEE (reference sequence).

The V gene is TRBV27, the J gene TRBJ2-7; a possible D gene is TRBD1 (8 bases). The CDR3 contains 17 residues. Trimming left V 5 bases short and J 3 bases short, with 23 bases between. Germline CDR1 MNHEY, CDR2 SMNVEV (reference sequence). CDR3 sequence reads: CASSPTGGQAPFYEQYF. The CDR3 bases are TGTGCCAGCAGTCCGACGGGGGGACAGGCACCTTTCTACGAGCAGTACTTC.

This clone was seen only once. The chain carries TRBV9 and TRBJ2-1; 15 nucleotides align to TRBD2. This CDR3 is 18 amino acids long. V lost 0 bases, J lost 1 base, and 2 bases stayed unmatched. Germline V gene sequence: CDR1 SGDLS, CDR2 YYNGEE. CDR3 sequence reads: CASSVGTSGRASYNEQFF. The CDR3 DNA reads as TGTGCCAGCAGCGTAGGGACTAGCGGGAGGGCGTCCTACAATGAGCAGTTCTTC. Full variable domain (outside the CDR3, taken from reference TRBV9 and TRBJ2-1): DSGVTQTPKHLITATGQRVTLRCSPRSGDLSVYWYQQSLDQGLQFLIQYYNGEERAKGNILERFSAQQFPDLHSELNLSSLELGDSALYFCASSVGTSGRASYNEQFFGPGTRLTVL.

The rearrangement uses TRBV2 and TRBJ1-5; tentative D call: TRBD1 (6 bases). The ends were cut back, 6 bases at V and 1 base at J, with 10 bases in the middle. Per the germline V gene, CDR1 is SNHLY and CDR2 is FYNNEI. This CDR3 comprises 14 residues. For the CDR3, the DNA is TGTGCCAGCAGCAGGGGTGCCAGCAATCAGCCCCAGCATTTT. This encodes CASSRGASNQPQHF.

The J gene is TRBJ2-3, the V gene TRBV9, with a weak D call TRBD2 (5 bases). Trimming removed 1 base from V and 9 bases from J, with 15 bases in between. This CDR3 contains 14 residues. Germline V gene lookup returns CDR1 SGDLS and CDR2 YYNGEE. The CDR3 sequence: CASSVPLGRGTQYF. The CDR3 DNA follows: TGTGCCAGCAGCGTACCACTAGGTCGAGGGACGCAGTATTTT.

V usage is TRBV11-2 and J usage is TRBJ2-1, with D possibly matching TRBD1 (6 bases). V was trimmed by 6 bases and J by 0 bases, leaving 12 bases between them. Germline V CDR1 and CDR2: SGHAT, FQNNGV. This CDR3 spans 15 amino acids. The CDR3 loop reads CASRIRGSSYNEQFF. As DNA, the CDR3 is TGTGCCAGCAGAATAAGGGGGAGCTCCTACAATGAGCAGTTCTTC.

V usage is TRBV27 and J usage is TRBJ2-1; 11 bases are a match to TRBD2. Germline V lookup: CDR1 MNHEY, CDR2 SMNVEV (reference sequence). This CDR3 has 16 residues. Trimming removed 4 bases from V and 2 bases from J; junction bases left unmatched: 4. This CDR3 is CASSCDSGGAYNEQFF. The CDR3 coding sequence is TGTGCCAGCAGTTGCGATAGCGGGGGGGCCTACAATGAGCAGTTCTTC.

The chain employs TRBV7-4 and TRBJ1-1, with a possible D match to TRBD1 (5 bases). The germline V and J ends were trimmed by 11 bases and 3 bases, with 31 bases remaining between them. Germline V gives CDR1 SGHVT, CDR2 SQSDAQ. The CDR3 totals 18 residues. The CDR3 nucleotides read TGTGCCGAGGCCGGGGGGAAGGGGAGAGATGGGGAGCACACTGAAGCTTTCTTT. Protein: CAEAGGKGRDGEHTEAFF.

The rearrangement uses TRBV4-3 and TRBJ2-5, with 8 bases identical to TRBD2. This CDR3 has 16 amino acids. Germline-derived CDR1 and CDR2 are LGHNA and YSLEER. Trimming removed 0 bases from V and 2 bases from J; junction bases left unmatched: 5. The CDR3 coding sequence is TGCGCCAGCAGCCAAGAGCGAGCGGGAGAACAAGAGACCCAGTACTTC. Protein product: CASSQERAGEQETQYF.

The chain couples TRBV19 to TRBJ2-1; D is ambiguous. This CDR3 region has 11 residues. Germline CDR1 reads LNHDA; CDR2 reads SQIVND (reference sequence). V was trimmed by 7 bases and J by 13 bases, leaving 14 bases between them. As DNA, the CDR3 is TGTGCCAGTAACCCTCGTCCTGGCCAGTTCTTC. This encodes CASNPRPGQFF.

This chain connects TRBV10-1 to TRBJ2-7; weak D call: TRBD2 (6 bases). CDR3 length: 16 amino acids. Trimming cost V 2 bases and J 6 bases, with 20 bases left between them. Germline-derived CDR1 and CDR2 are WNHNN and SYGVQD (reference sequence). CDR3 protein: CASSEERMAAGGEQYF. CDR3 sequence (DNA): TGCGCCAGCAGTGAGGAACGGATGGCGGCCGGGGGCGAGCAGTACTTC.

This chain uses TRBV7-6 with TRBJ2-3; D is perhaps TRBD2 (5 bases). The CDR3 sequence is 15 residues long. CDR1 is SGHVS and CDR2 is FNYEAQ in the germline V gene. V was shortened by 4 bases and J by 2 bases, with 13 bases between the two germline ends. CDR3 in DNA: TGTGCCAGCAGCTCGGACTCCCGGCCCACAGATACGCAGTATTTT. Protein sequence: CASSSDSRPTDTQYF.

The gene calls are TRBV29-1 and TRBJ1-1; D is unresolved. Trimming stripped 6 bases from V and 1 base from J, with 9 bases between. The CDR3 covers 12 residues. Germline assignment: CDR1 SQVTM and CDR2 ANQGSEA. The DNA for the CDR3 is TGCAGCGTCCAAGACACGAACACTGAAGCTTTCTTT. Translation gives CSVQDTNTEAFF.

V and J are TRBV6-1 and TRBJ2-7, with 8 bases aligning to TRBD2. In germline, CDR1 is MNHNS, CDR2 SASEGT. V shed 4 bases, J shed 2 bases, and the junction held 4 bases outside the gene matches. The CDR3 sequence is 14 residues long. Here the CDR3 DNA reads TGTGCCAGCAGTGCACGGGAGGGAACCTACGAGCAGTACTTC. It encodes CASSAREGTYEQYF.